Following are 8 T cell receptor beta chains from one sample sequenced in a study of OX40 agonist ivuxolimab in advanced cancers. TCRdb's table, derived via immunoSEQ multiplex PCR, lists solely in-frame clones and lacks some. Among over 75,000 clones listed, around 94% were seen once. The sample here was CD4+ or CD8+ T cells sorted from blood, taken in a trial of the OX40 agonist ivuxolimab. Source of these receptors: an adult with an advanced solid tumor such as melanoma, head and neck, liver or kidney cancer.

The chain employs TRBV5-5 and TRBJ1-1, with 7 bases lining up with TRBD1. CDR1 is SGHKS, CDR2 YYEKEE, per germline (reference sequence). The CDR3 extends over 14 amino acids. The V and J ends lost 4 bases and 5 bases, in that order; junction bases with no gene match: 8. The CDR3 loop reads CASSLAGGLTEAFF. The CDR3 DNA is TGTGCCAGCAGCCTAGCAGGGGGGTTGACTGAAGCTTTCTTT.

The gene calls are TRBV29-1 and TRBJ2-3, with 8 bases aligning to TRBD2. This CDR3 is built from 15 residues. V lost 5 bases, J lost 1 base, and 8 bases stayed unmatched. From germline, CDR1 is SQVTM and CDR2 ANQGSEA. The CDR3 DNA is TGCAGCGTTCTACCGGGGCGGGGGGGCACAGATACGCAGTATTTT. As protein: CSVLPGRGGTDTQYF.

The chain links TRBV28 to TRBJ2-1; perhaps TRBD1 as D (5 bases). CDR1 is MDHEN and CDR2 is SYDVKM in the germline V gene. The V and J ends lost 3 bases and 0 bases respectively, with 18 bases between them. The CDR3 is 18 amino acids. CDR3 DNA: TGTGCCAGCAGTTTCTCAGGGATCGTAATCCCCTCCTACAATGAGCAGTTCTTC. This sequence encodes CASSFSGIVIPSYNEQFF.

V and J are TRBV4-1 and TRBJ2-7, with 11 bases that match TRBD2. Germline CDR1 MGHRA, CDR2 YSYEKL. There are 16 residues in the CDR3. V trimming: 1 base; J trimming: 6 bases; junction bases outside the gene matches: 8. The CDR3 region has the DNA TGCGCCAGCAGCCAAGTGCCCCTAGCGGGGGGATTCGAGCAGTACTTC. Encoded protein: CASSQVPLAGGFEQYF.

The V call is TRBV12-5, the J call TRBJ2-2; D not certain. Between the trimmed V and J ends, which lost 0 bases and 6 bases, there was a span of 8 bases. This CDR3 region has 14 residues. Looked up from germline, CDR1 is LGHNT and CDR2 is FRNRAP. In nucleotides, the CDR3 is TGTGCTAGTGGTTTGGTGCCTGCCCCCGGGGAGCTGTTTTTT. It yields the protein CASGLVPAPGELFF.

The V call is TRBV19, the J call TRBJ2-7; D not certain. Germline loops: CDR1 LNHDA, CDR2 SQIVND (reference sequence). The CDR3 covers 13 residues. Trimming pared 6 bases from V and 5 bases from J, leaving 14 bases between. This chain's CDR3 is CASRGRLENEQYF. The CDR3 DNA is TGTGCCAGTAGAGGCCGGCTTGAAAACGAGCAGTACTTC.

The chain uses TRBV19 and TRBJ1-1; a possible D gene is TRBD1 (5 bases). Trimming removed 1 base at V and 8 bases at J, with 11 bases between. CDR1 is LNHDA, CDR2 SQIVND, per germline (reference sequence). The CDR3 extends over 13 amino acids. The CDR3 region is CASSIAERTEAFF. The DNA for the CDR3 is TGTGCCAGTAGTATAGCGGAAAGGACAGAAGCTTTCTTT.

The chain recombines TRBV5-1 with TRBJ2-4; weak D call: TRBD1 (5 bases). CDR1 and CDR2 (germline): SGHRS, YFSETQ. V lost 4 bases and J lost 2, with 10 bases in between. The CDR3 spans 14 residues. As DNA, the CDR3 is TGCGCCAGCAGCCCTACAGGATCCAAAAACATTCAGTACTTC. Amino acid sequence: CASSPTGSKNIQYF.